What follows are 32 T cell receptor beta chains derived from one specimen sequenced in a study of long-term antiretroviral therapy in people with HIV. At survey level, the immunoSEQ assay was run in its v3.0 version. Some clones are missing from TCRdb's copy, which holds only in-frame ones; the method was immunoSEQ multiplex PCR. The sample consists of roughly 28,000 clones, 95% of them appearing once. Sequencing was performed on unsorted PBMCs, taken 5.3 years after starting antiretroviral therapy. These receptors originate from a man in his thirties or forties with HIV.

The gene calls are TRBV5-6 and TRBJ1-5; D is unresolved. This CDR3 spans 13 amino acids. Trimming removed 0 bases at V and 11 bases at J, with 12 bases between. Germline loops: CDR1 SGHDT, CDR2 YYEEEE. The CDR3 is CASSLGTAMAQHF. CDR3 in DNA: TGTGCCAGCAGCTTGGGCACCGCGATGGCCCAGCATTTT.

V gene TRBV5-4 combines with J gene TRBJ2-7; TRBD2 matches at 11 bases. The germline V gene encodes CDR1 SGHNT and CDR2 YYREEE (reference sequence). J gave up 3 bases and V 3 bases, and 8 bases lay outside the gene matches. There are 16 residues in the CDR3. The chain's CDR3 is CASSSITSGSLYEQYF. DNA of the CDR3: TGTGCCAGCAGCTCCATAACTAGCGGGAGTCTCTACGAGCAGTACTTC.

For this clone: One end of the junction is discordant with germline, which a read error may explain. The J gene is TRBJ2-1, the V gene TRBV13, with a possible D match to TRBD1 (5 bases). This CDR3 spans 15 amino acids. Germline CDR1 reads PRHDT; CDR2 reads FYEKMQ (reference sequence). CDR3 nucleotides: TGTGCCAGCAGCTTAGCAGGGTCCCACTTCAATCAGCAGTTCTTC. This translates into CASSLAGSHFNQQFF.

CDR3 in amino acids: CAWSVGRYGYTF. The CDR3 DNA reads TGTGCCTGGAGTGTAGGGCGCTACGGCTACACCTTC. V usage is TRBV30 and J usage is TRBJ1-2; D unresolved. The germline CDR1 and CDR2 sequences are GTSNPN and SVGIG (reference sequence). Trimming stripped 0 bases from V and 8 bases from J, with 10 bases between. There are 12 residues in the CDR3.

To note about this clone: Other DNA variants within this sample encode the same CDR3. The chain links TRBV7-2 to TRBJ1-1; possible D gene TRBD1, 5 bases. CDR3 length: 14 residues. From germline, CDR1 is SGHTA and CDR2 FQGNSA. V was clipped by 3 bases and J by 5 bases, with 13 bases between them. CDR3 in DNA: TGTGCCAGCAGCTTGGCGTTGGGGCGGACTGAAGCTTTCTTT. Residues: CASSLALGRTEAFF.

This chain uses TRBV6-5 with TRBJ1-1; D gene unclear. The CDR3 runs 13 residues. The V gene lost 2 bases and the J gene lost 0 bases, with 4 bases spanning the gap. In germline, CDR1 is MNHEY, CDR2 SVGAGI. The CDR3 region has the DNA TGTGCCAGCAGTTACAGTATGAACACTGAAGCTTTCTTT. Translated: CASSYSMNTEAFF.

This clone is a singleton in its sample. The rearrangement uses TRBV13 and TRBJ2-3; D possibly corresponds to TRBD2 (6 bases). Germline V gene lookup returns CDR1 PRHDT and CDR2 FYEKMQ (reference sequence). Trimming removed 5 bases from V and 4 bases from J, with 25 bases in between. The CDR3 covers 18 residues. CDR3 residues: CASSPKTGLRGHSDTQYF. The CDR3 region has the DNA TGTGCCAGCAGCCCAAAGACGGGCCTGCGGGGCCATTCAGATACGCAGTATTTT.

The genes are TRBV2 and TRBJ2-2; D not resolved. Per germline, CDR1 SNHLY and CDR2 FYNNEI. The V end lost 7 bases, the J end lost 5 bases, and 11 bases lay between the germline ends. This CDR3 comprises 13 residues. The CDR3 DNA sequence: TGTGCCAGCAAAAAAACAAAGACCGGGGAGCTGTTTTTT. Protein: CASKKTKTGELFF.

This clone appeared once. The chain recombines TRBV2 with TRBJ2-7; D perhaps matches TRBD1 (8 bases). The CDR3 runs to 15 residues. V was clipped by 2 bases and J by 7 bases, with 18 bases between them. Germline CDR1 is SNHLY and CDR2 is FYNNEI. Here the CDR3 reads CASSEPGQGGWEQYF. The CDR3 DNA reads TGTGCCAGCAGTGAACCCGGACAGGGAGGGTGGGAGCAGTACTTC.

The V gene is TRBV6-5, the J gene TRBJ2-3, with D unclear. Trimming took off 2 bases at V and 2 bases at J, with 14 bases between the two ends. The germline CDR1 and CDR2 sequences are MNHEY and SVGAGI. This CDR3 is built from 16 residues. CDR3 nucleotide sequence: TGTGCCAGCAGTTACGACCCTACGTTGGCCACAGATACGCAGTATTTT. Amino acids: CASSYDPTLATDTQYF.

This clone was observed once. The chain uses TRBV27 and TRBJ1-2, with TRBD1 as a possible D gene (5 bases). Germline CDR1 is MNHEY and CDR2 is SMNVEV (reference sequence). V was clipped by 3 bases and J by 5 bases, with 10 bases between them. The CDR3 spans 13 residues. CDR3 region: CASSFGGGYGYTF. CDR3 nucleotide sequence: TGTGCCAGCAGTTTCGGGGGAGGGTATGGCTACACCTTC.

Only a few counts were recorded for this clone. The CDR3 loop is CASSLRGLAGGQETQYF. The CDR3 DNA is TGTGCCAGCAGCTTGCGGGGGCTAGCGGGGGGCCAAGAGACCCAGTACTTC. The chain employs TRBV13 and TRBJ2-5; 11 positions match TRBD2. This CDR3 has 17 residues. The V gene end was trimmed by 3 bases and the J gene end by 1 base; junction bases not matched to a gene: 7. Germline V gives CDR1 PRHDT, CDR2 FYEKMQ (reference sequence).

CDR3 sequence: CASSYSTGYNEQFF. In DNA form, the CDR3 reads TGTGCCAGCAGTTACTCGACAGGCTACAATGAGCAGTTCTTC. This rearrangement joins TRBV6-6 to TRBJ2-1, with a tentative D call TRBD1 (6 bases). The CDR3 extends over 14 amino acids. The V gene's germline CDR1 is MNHNY and CDR2 SVGAGI (reference sequence). The V end lost 0 bases, the J end lost 3 bases, and 6 bases lay between the germline ends.

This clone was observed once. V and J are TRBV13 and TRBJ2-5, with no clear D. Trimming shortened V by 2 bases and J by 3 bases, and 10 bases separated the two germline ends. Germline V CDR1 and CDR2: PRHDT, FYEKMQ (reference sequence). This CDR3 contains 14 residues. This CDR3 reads CASSLRQAEETQYF. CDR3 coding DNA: TGTGCCAGCAGCTTAAGGCAGGCTGAAGAGACCCAGTACTTC. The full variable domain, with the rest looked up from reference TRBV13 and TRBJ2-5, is AAGVIQSPRHLIKEKRETATLKCYPIPRHDTVYWYQQGPGQDPQFLISFYEKMQSDKGSIPDRFSAQQFSDYHSELNMSSLELGDSALYFCASSLRQAEETQYFGPGTRLLVL.

The CDR3 sequence: CASSSTGPGNEQFF. CDR3 DNA: TGCGCCAGCAGCTCTACCGGGCCGGGAAATGAGCAGTTCTTC. The chain combines TRBV5-1 with TRBJ2-1; TRBD2 might be the D (5 bases). V shed 3 bases and J shed 7 bases, with 14 bases lying between them. The CDR3 is made up of 14 amino acids. Germline V gives CDR1 SGHRS, CDR2 YFSETQ.

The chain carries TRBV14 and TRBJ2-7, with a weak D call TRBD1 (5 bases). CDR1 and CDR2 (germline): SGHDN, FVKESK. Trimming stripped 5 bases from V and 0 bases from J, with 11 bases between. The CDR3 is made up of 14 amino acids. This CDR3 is CASSNRTNSYEQYF. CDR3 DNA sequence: TGTGCCAGCAGCAATCGGACAAACTCCTACGAGCAGTACTTC. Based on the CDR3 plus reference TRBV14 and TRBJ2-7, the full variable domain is EAGVTQFPSHSVIEKGQTVTLRCDPISGHDNLYWYRRVMGKEIKFLLHFVKESKQDESGMPNNRFLAERTGGTYSTLKVQPAELEDSGVYFCASSNRTNSYEQYFGPGTRLTVT.

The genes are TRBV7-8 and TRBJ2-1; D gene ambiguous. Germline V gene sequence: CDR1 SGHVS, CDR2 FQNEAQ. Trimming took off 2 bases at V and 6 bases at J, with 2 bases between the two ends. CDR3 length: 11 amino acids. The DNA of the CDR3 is TGTGCCAGCAGCTTATTCAATGAGCAGTTCTTC. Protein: CASSLFNEQFF.

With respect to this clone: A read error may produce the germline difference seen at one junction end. CDR3 protein: CASSLQGGKTQYF. Here the CDR3 DNA reads TGTGCTAGCAGCTTACAAGGGGGCAAGACCCAGTACTTC. This chain connects TRBV7-7 to TRBJ2-5; 7 bases are a match to TRBD1. Looked up from germline, CDR1 is SSHAT and CDR2 is FNYEAQ (reference sequence). The CDR3 is 13 residues long.

The DNA of the CDR3 is TGTGCCAGCAGCTTATTAAGGGACAGGCATTCAACCGGGGAGCTGTTTTTT. Translating it yields CASSLLRDRHSTGELFF. The V gene is TRBV14, the J gene TRBJ2-2; 8 nucleotides line up with TRBD1. The CDR3 contains 17 residues. The V gene end was trimmed by 5 bases and the J gene end by 5 bases; junction bases not matched to a gene: 13. Germline values: CDR1 SGHDN, CDR2 FVKESK.

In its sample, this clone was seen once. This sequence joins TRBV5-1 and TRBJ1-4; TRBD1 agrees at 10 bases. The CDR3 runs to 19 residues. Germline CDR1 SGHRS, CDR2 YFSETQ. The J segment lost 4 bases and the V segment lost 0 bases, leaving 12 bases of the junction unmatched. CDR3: CASSLEGTGAAPVNEKLFF. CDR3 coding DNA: TGCGCCAGCAGCTTGGAAGGGACAGGGGCCGCTCCTGTTAATGAAAAACTGTTTTTT.

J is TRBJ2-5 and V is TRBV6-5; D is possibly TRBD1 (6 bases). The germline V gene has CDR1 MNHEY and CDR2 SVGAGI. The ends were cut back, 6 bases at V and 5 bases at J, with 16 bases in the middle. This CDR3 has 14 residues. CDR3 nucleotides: TGTGCCAGCAGCGTACTACAGGGTAGGGAGACCCAGTACTTC. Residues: CASSVLQGRETQYF.

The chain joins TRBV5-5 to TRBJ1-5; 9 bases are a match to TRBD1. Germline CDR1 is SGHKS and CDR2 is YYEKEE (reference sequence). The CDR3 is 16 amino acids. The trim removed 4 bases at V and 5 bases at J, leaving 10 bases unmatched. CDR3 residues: CASSLSPGQGDQPQHF. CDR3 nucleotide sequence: TGTGCCAGCAGCCTATCTCCGGGACAGGGCGATCAGCCCCAGCATTTT.

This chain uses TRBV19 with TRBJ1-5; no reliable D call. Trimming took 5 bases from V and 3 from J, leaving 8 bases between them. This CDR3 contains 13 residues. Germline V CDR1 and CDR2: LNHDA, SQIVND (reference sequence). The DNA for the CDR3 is TGTGCCAGTAGTCCTGGACCCAATCAGCCCCAGCATTTT. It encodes CASSPGPNQPQHF.

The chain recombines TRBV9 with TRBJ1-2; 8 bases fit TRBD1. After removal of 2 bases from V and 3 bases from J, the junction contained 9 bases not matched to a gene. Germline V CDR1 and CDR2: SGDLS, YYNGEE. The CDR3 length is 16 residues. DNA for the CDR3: TGTGCCAGCAGCGTCGCCCCAGGGGGCGAATACTATGGCTACACCTTC. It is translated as CASSVAPGGEYYGYTF.

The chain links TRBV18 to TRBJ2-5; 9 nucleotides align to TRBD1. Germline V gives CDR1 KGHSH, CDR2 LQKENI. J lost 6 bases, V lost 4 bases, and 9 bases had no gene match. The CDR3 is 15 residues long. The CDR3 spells CASSLTTGGKKTQYF. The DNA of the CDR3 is TGTGCCAGCTCACTGACGACAGGGGGAAAGAAGACCCAGTACTTC.

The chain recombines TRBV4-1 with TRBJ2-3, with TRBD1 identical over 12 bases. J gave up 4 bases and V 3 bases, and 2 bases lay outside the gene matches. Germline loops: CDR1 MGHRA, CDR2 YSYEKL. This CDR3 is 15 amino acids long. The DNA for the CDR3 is TGCGCCAGCAGCCAGGGACAGGGGGCCGCAGATACGCAGTATTTT. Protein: CASSQGQGAADTQYF.

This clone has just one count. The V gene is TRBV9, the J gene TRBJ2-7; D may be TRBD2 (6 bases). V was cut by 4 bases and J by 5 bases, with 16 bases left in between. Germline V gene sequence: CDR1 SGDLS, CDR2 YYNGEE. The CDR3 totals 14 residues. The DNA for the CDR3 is TGTGCCAGCAGCAAGAGCGTACTAGCCCACGAGCAGTACTTC. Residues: CASSKSVLAHEQYF.

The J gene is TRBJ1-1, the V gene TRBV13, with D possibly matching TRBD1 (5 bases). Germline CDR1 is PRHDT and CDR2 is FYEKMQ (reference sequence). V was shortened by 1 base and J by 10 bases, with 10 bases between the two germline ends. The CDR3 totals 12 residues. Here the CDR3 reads CASSLDGRGAFF. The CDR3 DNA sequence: TGTGCCAGCAGCTTAGATGGGAGGGGAGCTTTCTTT.

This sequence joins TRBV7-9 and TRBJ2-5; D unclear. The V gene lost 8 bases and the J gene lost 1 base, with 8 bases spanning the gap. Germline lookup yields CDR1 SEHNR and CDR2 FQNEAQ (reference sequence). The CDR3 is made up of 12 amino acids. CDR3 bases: TGTGCCAGCCGCTCGTCCCAAGAGACCCAGTACTTC. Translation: CASRSSQETQYF.

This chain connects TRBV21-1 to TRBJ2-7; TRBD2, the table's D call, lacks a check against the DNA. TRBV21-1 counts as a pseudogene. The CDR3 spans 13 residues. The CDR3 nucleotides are TGTGCCAGCAGCACAGGGACTATCTACGAGCAGTACTTC. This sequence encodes CASSTGTIYEQYF.

The CDR3 sequence: CASTRVGASTDTQYF. CDR3 bases: TGTGCCAGCACCCGCGTCGGTGCTAGCACAGATACGCAGTATTTT. This rearrangement joins TRBV28 to TRBJ2-3; no firm D call. Trimming took 7 bases from V and 0 from J, leaving 14 bases between them. Germline V lookup: CDR1 MDHEN, CDR2 SYDVKM. CDR3 length: 15 residues.

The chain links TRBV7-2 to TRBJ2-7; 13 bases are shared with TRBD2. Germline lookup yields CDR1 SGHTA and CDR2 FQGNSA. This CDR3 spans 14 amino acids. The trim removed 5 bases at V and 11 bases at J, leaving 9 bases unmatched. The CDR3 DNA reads TGTGCCAGCAGCCTCGGGACTAGCGGGGAGAGAAAGTACTTC. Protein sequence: CASSLGTSGERKYF.